The T cell receptor (beta chain) described here comes from a study of control samples from healthy donors and cancer patients. Sequencing used immunoSEQ multiplex PCR; TCRdb keeps in-frame clones, though not all of them. Of 100,000 to 150,000 clones listed, roughly 87% were seen once; the top ten hold around 1.8%. This CDR3 spans 17 amino acids. After removal of 4 bases from V and 0 bases from J, the junction contained 11 bases not matched to a gene. CDR1 is SGHRS, CDR2 YFSETQ, per germline. The source material was blood. V gene TRBV5-1 combines with J gene TRBJ2-3, with TRBD2 matching 7 bases. The sequence came from a man aged 18 to 29 in good health. CDR3 amino acids: CASSGRKISGSTDTQYF. As DNA, the CDR3 is TGCGCCAGCAGCGGACGGAAGATTAGCGGGAGCACAGATACGCAGTATTTT.